The clone carrying this TCR beta chain was seen more than once but under ten times. Its antigen is unidentified. At collection, donors were nominally healthy, but unrecorded immune exposures were probable. The germline CDR1 and CDR2 sequences are LGHNA and YSLEER. The CDR3 is 15 amino acids. The V and J ends lost 0 bases and 8 bases respectively, with 16 bases between them. Researchers ran the PCR with 60 Vbeta and 13 Jbeta primers. Original processing methods: As a later analysis found, there were approximately 80 million unique TCR beta chains, of which about 10 million were shared. Repertoires were generated with immunoSEQ multiplex PCR, while TCRdb's copy carries only in-frame clones and drops some. That table supplies the V and J calls and clone size; D and trimming were determined from the DNA. Of about 60,000 clones listed, approximately 70% are singletons. The record originates from a study of cytomegalovirus exposure and HLA in healthy donors.

Study results and limitations: In all likelihood, a cluster of highly shared sequence variants was a sequencing artifact.

The genes are TRBV4-3 and TRBJ1-2; D ambiguous. This clonotype was obtained from an older woman in good health and CMV-seropositive. Sequenced input: PBMCs. The CDR3 nucleotides are TGCGCCAGCAGCCAAGATCTTAACGCCCCCGAGGGCTACACCTTC. Translated: CASSQDLNAPEGYTF.